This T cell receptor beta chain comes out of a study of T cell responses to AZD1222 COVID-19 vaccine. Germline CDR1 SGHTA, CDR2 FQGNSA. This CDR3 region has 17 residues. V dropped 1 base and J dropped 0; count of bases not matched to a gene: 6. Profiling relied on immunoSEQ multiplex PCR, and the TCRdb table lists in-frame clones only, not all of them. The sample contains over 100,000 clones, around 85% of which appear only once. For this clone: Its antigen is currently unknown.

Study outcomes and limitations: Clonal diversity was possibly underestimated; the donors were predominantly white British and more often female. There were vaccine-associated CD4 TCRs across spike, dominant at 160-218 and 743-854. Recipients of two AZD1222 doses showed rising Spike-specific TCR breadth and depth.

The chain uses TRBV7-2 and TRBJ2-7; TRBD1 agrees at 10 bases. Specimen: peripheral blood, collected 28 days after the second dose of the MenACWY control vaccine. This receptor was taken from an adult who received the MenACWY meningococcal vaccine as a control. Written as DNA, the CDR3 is TGTGCCAGCAGCTTAGGCCGGGACAGGGGCCTCTCCTACGAGCAGTACTTC. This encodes CASSLGRDRGLSYEQYF.